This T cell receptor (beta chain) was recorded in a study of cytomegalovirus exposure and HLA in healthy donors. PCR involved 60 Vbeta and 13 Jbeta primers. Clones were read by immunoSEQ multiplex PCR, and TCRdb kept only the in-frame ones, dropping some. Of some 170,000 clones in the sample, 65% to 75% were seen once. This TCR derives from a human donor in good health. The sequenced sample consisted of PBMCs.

CDR3 sequence (DNA): TGTGCCAGCAGCCAAAATAGCGACGGATTCCCTGAAGCTTTCTTT. Protein product: CASSQNSDGFPEAFF. The V and J genes are TRBV7-2 and TRBJ1-1; the D is unclear. V shed 5 bases and J shed 6 bases, with 19 bases lying between them. The CDR3 covers 15 residues. The germline V gene has CDR1 SGHTA and CDR2 FQGNSA.